One sample yielded the 22 T cell receptor beta chains listed below, sequenced in a study of shared clonotypes between healthy human individuals. The table came from immunoSEQ multiplex PCR; TCRdb's copy has only in-frame clones and leaves some out. The sample consists of 950,000 to 1,300,000 clones, about 75% of them appearing once. The sequenced material came from memory CD4+ T cells sorted from blood. Subset of the sample: CD45RA-negative fraction. The source of these receptors is a man aged 18-30 years in good health.

The chain combines TRBV4-1 with TRBJ1-1; D is ambiguous. Trimming shortened V by 2 bases and J by 2 bases, and 24 bases separated the two germline ends. This CDR3 contains 19 residues. CDR1 and CDR2 from the germline V gene are MGHRA and YSYEKL. The CDR3 region is CASSQPTIRVITDNTEAFF. CDR3 nucleotides: TGCGCCAGCAGCCAACCAACCATTCGGGTCATAACGGATAACACTGAAGCTTTCTTT.

The chain joins TRBV6-1 to TRBJ2-7; D gene ambiguous. Trimming took 7 bases from V and 4 from J, leaving 14 bases between them. Per germline, CDR1 MNHNS and CDR2 SASEGT. The CDR3 contains 13 residues. Here the CDR3 reads CASTSGNQYEQYF. The CDR3 DNA follows: TGTGCCAGCACGTCTGGGAATCAGTACGAGCAGTACTTC.

This sequence joins TRBV6-5 and TRBJ2-7; 9 bases fit TRBD1. After removal of 7 bases from V and 2 bases from J, the junction contained 6 bases not matched to a gene. The CDR3 sequence is 14 residues long. Germline loops: CDR1 MNHEY, CDR2 SVGAGI. CDR3 amino acids: CASTLGTGTYEQYF. CDR3 in DNA: TGTGCCAGCACTTTAGGGACAGGGACCTACGAGCAGTACTTC.

In its sample, this clone was seen a few times. The chain carries TRBV15 and TRBJ1-1; D is unclear. V shed 3 bases and J shed 3 bases, with 5 bases lying between them. The germline V gene has CDR1 LNHNV and CDR2 YYDKDF (reference sequence). This CDR3 comprises 12 residues. Written as DNA, the CDR3 is TGTGCCACCAGCAGCGGGTACACTGAAGCTTTCTTT. It translates to CATSSGYTEAFF. The full variable domain, completed using reference TRBV15 and TRBJ1-1, is DAMVIQNPRYQVTQFGKPVTLSCSQTLNHNVMYWYQQKSSQAPKLLFHYYDKDFNNEADTPDNFQSRRPNTSFCFLDIRSPGLGDTAMYLCATSSGYTEAFFGQGTRLTVV.

The CDR3 loop is CASTFGREEQYF. The CDR3 nucleotides read TGTGCCTCTACCTTCGGCCGAGAGGAGCAGTACTTC. The genes are TRBV30 and TRBJ2-7; D is unresolved. V gave up 7 bases and J gave up 7 bases, with 17 bases separating them. Germline V gene data show CDR1 as GTSNPN and CDR2 as SVGIG (reference sequence). The length of the CDR3 is 12 residues. Full variable domain (rest looked up from reference TRBV30 and TRBJ2-7): SQTIHQWPATLVQPVGSPLSLECTVEGTSNPNLYWYRQAAGRGLQLLFYSVGIGQISSEVPQNLSASRPQDRQFILSSKKLLLSDSGFYLCASTFGREEQYFGPGTRLTVT.

The genes are TRBV30 and TRBJ2-5; D perhaps matches TRBD1 (5 bases). Per germline, CDR1 GTSNPN and CDR2 SVGIG (reference sequence). CDR3 length equals 15 residues. V lost 2 bases and J lost 0, with 13 bases in between. The CDR3 bases are TGTGCCTGGAGTCCCCTTGGGGCGTACCAAGAGACCCAGTACTTC. Its protein product is CAWSPLGAYQETQYF.

V and J are TRBV7-8 and TRBJ2-7; unclear D gene. This CDR3 is 14 amino acids long. V dropped 2 bases and J dropped 2 bases, with 10 bases sitting between them. Germline CDR1 reads SGHVS; CDR2 reads FQNEAQ. DNA of the CDR3: TGTGCCAGCAGCTTATCATGGAGTGCCTACGAGCAGTACTTC. Its protein is CASSLSWSAYEQYF.

This clone was found once. The V gene is TRBV30, the J gene TRBJ2-7; 10 bases are shared with TRBD2. The J call could be wrong; TRBJ2-1 is a better fit for the DNA end. The CDR3 length is 13 residues. In germline, CDR1 is GTSNPN, CDR2 SVGIG (reference sequence). The CDR3 protein is CACTSGDYNEQFF. The CDR3 bases are TGTGCCTGTACTAGCGGGGACTACAATGAGCAGTTCTTC.

The chain carries TRBV7-2 and TRBJ2-3; TRBD2 matches 12 bases. The ends lost 5 bases at V and 6 bases at J; junction bases unmatched: 3. The germline CDR1 and CDR2 sequences are SGHTA and FQGNSA. This CDR3 contains 14 residues. The CDR3 sequence is CASSLGLAGDTQYF. Here the CDR3 DNA reads TGTGCCAGCAGCCTTGGACTAGCGGGGGATACGCAGTATTTT.

The chain is built from TRBV30 and TRBJ2-7, with D unclear. Germline loops: CDR1 GTSNPN, CDR2 SVGIG (reference sequence). The V end was cut by 2 bases, the J end by 6 bases, with 8 bases between. CDR3 length equals 11 residues. The CDR3 region is CAWSTKGEQYF. CDR3 DNA sequence: TGTGCCTGGAGTACCAAAGGCGAGCAGTACTTC.

The chain employs TRBV7-2 and TRBJ1-1; D perhaps matches TRBD1 (6 bases). Trimming left V 5 bases short and J 4 bases short, with 11 bases between. The germline V gene has CDR1 SGHTA and CDR2 FQGNSA. The CDR3 extends over 13 amino acids. CDR3 amino acids: CASSPRGPTEAFF. The DNA of the CDR3 is TGTGCCAGCAGCCCACGGGGGCCCACTGAAGCTTTCTTT.

The V and J genes are TRBV5-4 and TRBJ2-2, with 8 bases aligning to TRBD1. The trim removed 1 base at V and 7 bases at J, leaving 12 bases unmatched. The germline gives CDR1 SGHNT, CDR2 YYREEE (reference sequence). The CDR3 runs 17 residues. Here the CDR3 DNA reads TGTGCCAGCAGCTTGCCAGGGGGCTGGGGGAAAAACGGGGAGCTGTTTTTT. It codes for CASSLPGGWGKNGELFF.

This chain connects TRBV7-3 to TRBJ2-6, with D possibly TRBD1 on 6 matching bases. The CDR3 sequence is 13 residues long. V lost 5 bases to trimming and J lost 13 bases, with 15 bases between them. Germline V gene data show CDR1 as SGHTA and CDR2 as FQGTGA. CDR3 protein: CASSVRGQAVLTF. The CDR3 nucleotides read TGTGCCAGCAGCGTCAGGGGTCAGGCGGTCCTGACTTTC. Together with reference TRBV7-3 and TRBJ2-6, the CDR3 gives the full variable domain: GAGVSQTPSNKVTEKGKYVELRCDPISGHTALYWYRQSLGQGPEFLIYFQGTGAADDSGLPNDRFFAVRPEGSVSTLKIQRTERGDSAVYLCASSVRGQAVLTFGAGSRLTVL.

The chain uses TRBV10-3 and TRBJ2-7; TRBD2 agrees at 14 bases. The CDR3 has 14 amino acids. After removal of 5 bases from V and 6 bases from J, the junction contained 3 bases not matched to a gene. CDR1 ENHRY and CDR2 SYGVKD come from the germline V gene. The CDR3 region is CAISSGTSGSEQYF. The CDR3 nucleotides read TGTGCCATCAGTTCCGGGACTAGCGGGAGCGAGCAGTACTTC.

The chain links TRBV11-3 to TRBJ2-1; D is possibly TRBD1 (6 bases). Trimming left V 5 bases short and J 7 bases short, with 21 bases between. Germline CDR1 reads SGHNT; CDR2 reads YENEEA. There are 16 residues in the CDR3. CDR3 sequence (DNA): TGTGCCAGCAGCGGCACCGGGACAAGGTCGGGAAATGAGCAGTTCTTC. It specifies CASSGTGTRSGNEQFF. The full variable domain, with the rest looked up from reference TRBV11-3 and TRBJ2-1, is EAGVVQSPRYKIIEKKQPVAFWCNPISGHNTLYWYLQNLGQGPELLIRYENEEAVDDSQLPKDRFSAERLKGVDSTLKIQPAELGDSAVYLCASSGTGTRSGNEQFFGPGTRLTVL.

This rearrangement joins TRBV28 to TRBJ1-2; D is undetermined. In germline, CDR1 is MDHEN, CDR2 SYDVKM. V lost 3 bases and J 4 bases, leaving 9 bases between the germline ends. This CDR3 is 13 amino acids long. The CDR3 here is CASSFSQSYGYTF. The CDR3 nucleotides read TGTGCCAGCAGTTTCAGCCAGAGCTATGGCTACACCTTC.

With respect to this clone: Other DNA sequences in the same sample also yield this CDR3. V gene TRBV5-1 combines with J gene TRBJ2-3, with a possible D match to TRBD1 (5 bases). The CDR3 contains 16 residues. Germline CDR1 and CDR2: SGHRS and YFSETQ. Trimming shortened V by 0 bases and J by 1 base, and 12 bases separated the two germline ends. In nucleotides, the CDR3 is TGCGCCAGCAGCTTGGAGGGTCAGGGCCGCACAGATACGCAGTATTTT. It yields the protein CASSLEGQGRTDTQYF.

The rearrangement links TRBV6-5 to TRBJ1-2; 11 positions agree with TRBD1. From germline, CDR1 is MNHEY and CDR2 SVGAGI. The CDR3 is 16 amino acids. After removal of 2 bases from V and 8 bases from J, the junction contained 10 bases not matched to a gene. CDR3 DNA sequence: TGTGCCAGCAGTTACCGGACAGGGGGCTTATCAGGAGGCTACACCTTC. Its protein product is CASSYRTGGLSGGYTF.

The rearrangement links TRBV7-2 to TRBJ2-1; D ambiguous. The V end lost 1 base, the J end lost 6 bases, and 16 bases lay between the germline ends. There are 16 residues in the CDR3. Germline V gene sequence: CDR1 SGHTA, CDR2 FQGNSA. CDR3 bases: TGTGCCAGCAGCTTAGTAGTTCGTCAATCCGGCAATGAGCAGTTCTTC. It specifies CASSLVVRQSGNEQFF.

The V call is TRBV21-1, the J call TRBJ1-1. TRBV21-1 is marked as a pseudogene. This CDR3 is built from 13 residues. The chain's CDR3 is CASSKRTHTEAFF. The DNA of the CDR3 is TGTGCCAGCAGCAAAAGGACCCACACTGAAGCTTTCTTT.

The rearrangement joins TRBV11-2 to TRBJ2-6; D uncertain. The length of the CDR3 is 16 residues. V was clipped by 1 base and J by 0 bases, with 7 bases between them. Germline assignment: CDR1 SGHAT and CDR2 FQNNGV. The CDR3 region is CASSLGVSSGANVLTF. The CDR3 coding sequence is TGTGCCAGCAGCTTAGGTGTCAGCTCTGGGGCCAACGTCCTGACTTTC.

This clone was detected only once. J is TRBJ1-5 and V is TRBV6-5; D call uncertain. There are 13 residues in the CDR3. V dropped 5 bases and J dropped 4 bases, with 9 bases sitting between them. CDR1 and CDR2 (germline): MNHEY, SVGAGI. DNA for the CDR3: TGTGCCAGCAGTGATTTGGGAAATCAGCCCCAGCATTTT. Amino acid sequence: CASSDLGNQPQHF.